One sample yielded the 9 T cell receptor beta chains listed below, sequenced in a study of cytomegalovirus exposure and HLA in healthy donors (dated by TCRdb to about 2017). Receptors were amplified or captured by the immunoSEQ multiplex PCR assay. The multiplex PCR relied on a mix of 60 forward primers for TCR Vbeta segments and 13 reverse primers for TCR Jbeta segments. Imported from immuneACCESS, the table was reduced by TCRdb to in-frame sequences with V and J called. These copies leave out some clones; in studies compared against another copy, an unresolved V gene accounts for under half, and the cause of the remainder is not known. A total of about 160,000 clones appear in this sample, approximately 85% of them only once. The ten biggest clones cover more than 2% of the sample. The sequencing input was PBMCs. These receptors were collected from a man between 18 and 35 years old in good health and CMV-seropositive.

In this sample, this clone turned up once. The V and J genes are TRBV7-8 and TRBJ2-3; 8 nucleotides line up with TRBD2. CDR3 length: 14 amino acids. Germline loops: CDR1 SGHVS, CDR2 FQNEAQ. V trimming: 0 bases; J trimming: 5 bases; junction bases outside the gene matches: 1. CDR3 loop: CASSLARGGDTQYF. CDR3 nucleotide sequence: TGTGCCAGCAGCTTAGCCCGGGGGGGAGATACGCAGTATTTT.

This rearrangement joins TRBV4-3 to TRBJ2-1, with 10 bases lining up with TRBD2. Germline assignment: CDR1 LGHNA and CDR2 YSLEER. V was pared by 2 bases and J by 8 bases, with 6 bases of the junction left unmatched. This CDR3 contains 15 residues. The CDR3 coding sequence is TGCGCCAGCAGCCAAAGCGGGGGGGCCACGGATGAGCAGTTCTTC. This translates into CASSQSGGATDEQFF.

The chain couples TRBV6-4 to TRBJ1-6; no clear D gene. The germline V and J ends were trimmed by 7 bases and 9 bases, with 19 bases remaining between them. The CDR3 has 15 residues. Germline V gives CDR1 MRHNA, CDR2 SNTAGT. CDR3 coding DNA: TGTGCCAGCAAGGATCAGGATCGGTTAAGTTCACCCCTCCACTTT. As protein: CASKDQDRLSSPLHF.

This clone has only one observation. The chain recombines TRBV13 with TRBJ2-1; TRBD1 matches 10 bases. V gave up 5 bases and J gave up 0 bases; unmatched junction bases: 13. The CDR3 consists of 19 residues. Germline V gene lookup returns CDR1 PRHDT and CDR2 FYEKMQ (reference sequence). The CDR3 loop is CASSAVPGQGSSSYNEQFF. The CDR3 DNA sequence: TGTGCCAGCAGCGCCGTCCCGGGACAGGGGTCGAGCTCCTACAATGAGCAGTTCTTC.

This clone has more than one count but fewer than ten. The chain combines TRBV15 with TRBJ2-1, with 11 bases identical to TRBD2. The CDR3 has 16 amino acids. Per germline, CDR1 LNHNV and CDR2 YYDKDF (reference sequence). V was clipped by 4 bases and J by 7 bases; unmatched bases: 9. CDR3 DNA sequence: TGTGCCACCAGCACATTAGCGGGGGGGATTTGGAATGAGCAGTTCTTC. Protein product: CATSTLAGGIWNEQFF. Based on the CDR3 plus reference TRBV15 and TRBJ2-1, the full variable domain is DAMVIQNPRYQVTQFGKPVTLSCSQTLNHNVMYWYQQKSSQAPKLLFHYYDKDFNNEADTPDNFQSRRPNTSFCFLDIRSPGLGDTAMYLCATSTLAGGIWNEQFFGPGTRLTVL.

This rearrangement joins TRBV19 to TRBJ2-1; TRBD2 aligns across 8 bases. Germline values: CDR1 LNHDA, CDR2 SQIVND (reference sequence). The CDR3 runs 15 residues. The trim removed 7 bases at V and 5 bases at J, leaving 10 bases unmatched. The CDR3 reads CASNPRAGGNNEQFF. The DNA of the CDR3 is TGTGCCAGTAATCCTAGGGCGGGGGGAAACAATGAGCAGTTCTTC.

The gene calls are TRBV18 and TRBJ2-7, with a possible D match to TRBD1 (6 bases). The V end lost 3 bases, the J end lost 2 bases, and 17 bases lay between the germline ends. Germline loops: CDR1 KGHSH, CDR2 LQKENI. The CDR3 spans 16 residues. The CDR3 nucleotides are TGTGCCAGCTCACCCCAAGCCGGGACAAGTACCTACGAGCAGTACTTC. This gives the protein CASSPQAGTSTYEQYF.

At least ten counts were recorded for this clone. The V call is TRBV7-9, the J call TRBJ1-1; TRBD1 matches 8 bases. The junction had 8 bases not matched to a gene; V was cut back by 11 bases and J by 6 bases. This CDR3 is 12 amino acids long. Germline V gene data show CDR1 as SEHNR and CDR2 as FQNEAQ (reference sequence). The CDR3 reads CAGAGGIAEAFF. The DNA of the CDR3 is TGTGCCGGGGCAGGGGGCATCGCTGAAGCTTTCTTT.

The V gene is TRBV6-4, the J gene TRBJ2-3; a possible D gene is TRBD2 (7 bases). V was cut by 0 bases and J by 7 bases, with 14 bases left in between. Germline CDR1 is MRHNA and CDR2 is SNTAGT. This CDR3 has 15 amino acids. The CDR3: CASSDSTGGGHTQYF. The CDR3 coding sequence is TGTGCCAGCAGTGACTCGACGGGGGGCGGACATACGCAGTATTTT.